The source of this T cell receptor beta chain is a study of identical twins (dated by TCRdb to 2016 to 2017). Regarding the study in general: TCR alpha and beta repertoires from monozygotic twins, unrelated adults of various ages and cord blood were deep-sequenced to test whether fetal clonotypes persist. To rule out contamination, replicate twin experiments were performed at different times with different library preparation protocols. Overall results and qualifications from the work: Zero-insertion analyses could be partly confounded by invariant T cells such as MAIT and iNKT, although diverse VJ usage argued against such confounding for most clonotypes. A weaker excess of twin sharing was found in beta out-of-frame sequences because the signal-to-noise ratio was lowered by fewer shared sequences. Out-of-frame TCR alpha sharing in monozygotic twins was systematically underestimated by recombination models, whereas sharing between unrelated individuals was in agreement with the recombination models. Because the same donors could not be followed over many years, conclusions were based on cross-sectional statistical analysis. Fewer insertions were carried by abundant cord blood beta clonotypes, a similar but weaker trend appeared in young adult naive repertoires, and no such trend appeared in memory repertoires. Out-of-frame TCR alpha sequences shared between twins showed an excess of low generation-probability sequences compared with coincidental sharing between unrelated individuals.

CDR1 is given as LGHDT and CDR2 as YNNKEL, both from the germline V gene (reference sequence). From cysteine to phenylalanine, the CDR3 is 13 amino acids long. Here the CDR3 DNA is all that survives: 39 bases in frame from base 1. V is cut by 3 bases and J by 8 bases, and the space between the germline ends is 10 bases. About this clonotype: Which antigen it targets is not known. Base qualities are not provided; no much larger clone lies one nucleotide away.

Only healthy Caucasian donors were included. Three unrelated non-twin adults were additionally sequenced: a male aged 18 to 29, a male aged 50 to 59 and a female aged 50 to 59. Using Miltenyi CD45RO+ enrichment and human naive T-cell isolation kits, memory (CD45RO+) and naive T cells were isolated from PBMC. Library creation used 5' RACE. The listed sequencing device is Illumina HiSeq 2000. A universal primer binding site was added through template switching, and the final cDNA carried a unique molecular identifier so that TCR cDNA molecules could be counted accurately. Specific primers in the conserved constant-segment region were used to synthesize first-strand cDNA for the TCR alpha and beta chains. Each cDNA library was double barcoded, with a SMART-Mk sample barcode plus Illumina barcodes, to control for contamination. TruSeq adapter sequences, together with Illumina sample barcodes, were added in two successive PCR steps. Sequencing of the TCR alpha and beta cDNA libraries was done on the Illumina HiSeq platform using custom primers. Per the authors' processing: MiGEC processed the raw reads to extract unique molecular identifiers, while MiXCR was used to determine the CDR3 positions. Recombination models were inferred per individual with the repgenHMM and IGoR tools using an EM algorithm. The analysis of shared clonotypes was done with the tcR package in R, with sharing normalized by the product of cloneset sizes. To study raw recombination free of thymic and clonal selection effects, out-of-frame nonproductive sequences were analyzed. TCRdb trimmed public reads at Q25 via fastp, called clones via MiXCR and kept in-frame beta chains. CDR3 protein duplicates are merged, each entry listing the most common genes and DNA. What appears here as the V and J calls and clone size reflects TCRdb's work, not the paper's. Present in this sample are approximately 690,000 distinct CDR3 sequences, 6.1% of which were seen just once. The ten biggest clones cover 1.5% to 2% of the sample.

The origin of this receptor is a man aged 18 to 30 in good health. The sequencing sample was made of naive T cells sorted from blood. This specimen's cell subset or site label, per the study, means: cells isolated with a human naive T-cell isolation kit. This sequence uses TRBV3-1 and TRBJ1-4; the D gene is perhaps TRBD1, on 6 matching bases. The CDR3 loop reads CASSQGAKEKLFF. The DNA sequence reads TGTGCCAGCAGCCAGGGGGCGAAGGAAAAACTGTTTTTT.